This T cell receptor (beta chain) was observed in a study of T cell changes during pregnancy in multiple sclerosis. Libraries were prepared by immunoSEQ multiplex PCR; TCRdb keeps only in-frame clonotypes and omits some of them. The table lists approximately 40,000 clones, roughly nine tenths of them singletons. V was cut by 1 base and J by 7 bases, with 11 bases left in between. Germline values: CDR1 LGHNA, CDR2 YNFKEQ. This CDR3 contains 14 residues. The receptor comes from a female donor with multiple sclerosis, enrolled in a pregnancy study. The chain joins TRBV4-2 to TRBJ2-1; D uncertain. This sample comprised CD8+ T cells from peripheral blood mononuclear cells, obtained in the third trimester of pregnancy. The chain's CDR3 is CASSQVSERNEQFF. DNA for the CDR3: TGTGCCAGCAGCCAAGTAAGCGAAAGAAATGAGCAGTTCTTC.